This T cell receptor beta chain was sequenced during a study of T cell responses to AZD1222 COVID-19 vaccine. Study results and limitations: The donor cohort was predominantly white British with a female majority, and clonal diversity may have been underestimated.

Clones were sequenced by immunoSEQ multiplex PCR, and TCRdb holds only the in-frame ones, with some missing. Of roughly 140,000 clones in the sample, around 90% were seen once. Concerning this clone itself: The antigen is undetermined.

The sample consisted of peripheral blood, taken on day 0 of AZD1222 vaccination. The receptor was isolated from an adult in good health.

The CDR3 DNA sequence: TGTGCCAGCAGTTTGTTCCGGGAAGAGACCCAGTACTTC. Amino acid sequence: CASSLFREETQYF. This chain joins TRBV28 and TRBJ2-5; D gene unclear. From germline, CDR1 is MDHEN and CDR2 SYDVKM. This CDR3 spans 13 amino acids. Trimming removed 3 bases from V and 3 bases from J, with 8 bases in between.